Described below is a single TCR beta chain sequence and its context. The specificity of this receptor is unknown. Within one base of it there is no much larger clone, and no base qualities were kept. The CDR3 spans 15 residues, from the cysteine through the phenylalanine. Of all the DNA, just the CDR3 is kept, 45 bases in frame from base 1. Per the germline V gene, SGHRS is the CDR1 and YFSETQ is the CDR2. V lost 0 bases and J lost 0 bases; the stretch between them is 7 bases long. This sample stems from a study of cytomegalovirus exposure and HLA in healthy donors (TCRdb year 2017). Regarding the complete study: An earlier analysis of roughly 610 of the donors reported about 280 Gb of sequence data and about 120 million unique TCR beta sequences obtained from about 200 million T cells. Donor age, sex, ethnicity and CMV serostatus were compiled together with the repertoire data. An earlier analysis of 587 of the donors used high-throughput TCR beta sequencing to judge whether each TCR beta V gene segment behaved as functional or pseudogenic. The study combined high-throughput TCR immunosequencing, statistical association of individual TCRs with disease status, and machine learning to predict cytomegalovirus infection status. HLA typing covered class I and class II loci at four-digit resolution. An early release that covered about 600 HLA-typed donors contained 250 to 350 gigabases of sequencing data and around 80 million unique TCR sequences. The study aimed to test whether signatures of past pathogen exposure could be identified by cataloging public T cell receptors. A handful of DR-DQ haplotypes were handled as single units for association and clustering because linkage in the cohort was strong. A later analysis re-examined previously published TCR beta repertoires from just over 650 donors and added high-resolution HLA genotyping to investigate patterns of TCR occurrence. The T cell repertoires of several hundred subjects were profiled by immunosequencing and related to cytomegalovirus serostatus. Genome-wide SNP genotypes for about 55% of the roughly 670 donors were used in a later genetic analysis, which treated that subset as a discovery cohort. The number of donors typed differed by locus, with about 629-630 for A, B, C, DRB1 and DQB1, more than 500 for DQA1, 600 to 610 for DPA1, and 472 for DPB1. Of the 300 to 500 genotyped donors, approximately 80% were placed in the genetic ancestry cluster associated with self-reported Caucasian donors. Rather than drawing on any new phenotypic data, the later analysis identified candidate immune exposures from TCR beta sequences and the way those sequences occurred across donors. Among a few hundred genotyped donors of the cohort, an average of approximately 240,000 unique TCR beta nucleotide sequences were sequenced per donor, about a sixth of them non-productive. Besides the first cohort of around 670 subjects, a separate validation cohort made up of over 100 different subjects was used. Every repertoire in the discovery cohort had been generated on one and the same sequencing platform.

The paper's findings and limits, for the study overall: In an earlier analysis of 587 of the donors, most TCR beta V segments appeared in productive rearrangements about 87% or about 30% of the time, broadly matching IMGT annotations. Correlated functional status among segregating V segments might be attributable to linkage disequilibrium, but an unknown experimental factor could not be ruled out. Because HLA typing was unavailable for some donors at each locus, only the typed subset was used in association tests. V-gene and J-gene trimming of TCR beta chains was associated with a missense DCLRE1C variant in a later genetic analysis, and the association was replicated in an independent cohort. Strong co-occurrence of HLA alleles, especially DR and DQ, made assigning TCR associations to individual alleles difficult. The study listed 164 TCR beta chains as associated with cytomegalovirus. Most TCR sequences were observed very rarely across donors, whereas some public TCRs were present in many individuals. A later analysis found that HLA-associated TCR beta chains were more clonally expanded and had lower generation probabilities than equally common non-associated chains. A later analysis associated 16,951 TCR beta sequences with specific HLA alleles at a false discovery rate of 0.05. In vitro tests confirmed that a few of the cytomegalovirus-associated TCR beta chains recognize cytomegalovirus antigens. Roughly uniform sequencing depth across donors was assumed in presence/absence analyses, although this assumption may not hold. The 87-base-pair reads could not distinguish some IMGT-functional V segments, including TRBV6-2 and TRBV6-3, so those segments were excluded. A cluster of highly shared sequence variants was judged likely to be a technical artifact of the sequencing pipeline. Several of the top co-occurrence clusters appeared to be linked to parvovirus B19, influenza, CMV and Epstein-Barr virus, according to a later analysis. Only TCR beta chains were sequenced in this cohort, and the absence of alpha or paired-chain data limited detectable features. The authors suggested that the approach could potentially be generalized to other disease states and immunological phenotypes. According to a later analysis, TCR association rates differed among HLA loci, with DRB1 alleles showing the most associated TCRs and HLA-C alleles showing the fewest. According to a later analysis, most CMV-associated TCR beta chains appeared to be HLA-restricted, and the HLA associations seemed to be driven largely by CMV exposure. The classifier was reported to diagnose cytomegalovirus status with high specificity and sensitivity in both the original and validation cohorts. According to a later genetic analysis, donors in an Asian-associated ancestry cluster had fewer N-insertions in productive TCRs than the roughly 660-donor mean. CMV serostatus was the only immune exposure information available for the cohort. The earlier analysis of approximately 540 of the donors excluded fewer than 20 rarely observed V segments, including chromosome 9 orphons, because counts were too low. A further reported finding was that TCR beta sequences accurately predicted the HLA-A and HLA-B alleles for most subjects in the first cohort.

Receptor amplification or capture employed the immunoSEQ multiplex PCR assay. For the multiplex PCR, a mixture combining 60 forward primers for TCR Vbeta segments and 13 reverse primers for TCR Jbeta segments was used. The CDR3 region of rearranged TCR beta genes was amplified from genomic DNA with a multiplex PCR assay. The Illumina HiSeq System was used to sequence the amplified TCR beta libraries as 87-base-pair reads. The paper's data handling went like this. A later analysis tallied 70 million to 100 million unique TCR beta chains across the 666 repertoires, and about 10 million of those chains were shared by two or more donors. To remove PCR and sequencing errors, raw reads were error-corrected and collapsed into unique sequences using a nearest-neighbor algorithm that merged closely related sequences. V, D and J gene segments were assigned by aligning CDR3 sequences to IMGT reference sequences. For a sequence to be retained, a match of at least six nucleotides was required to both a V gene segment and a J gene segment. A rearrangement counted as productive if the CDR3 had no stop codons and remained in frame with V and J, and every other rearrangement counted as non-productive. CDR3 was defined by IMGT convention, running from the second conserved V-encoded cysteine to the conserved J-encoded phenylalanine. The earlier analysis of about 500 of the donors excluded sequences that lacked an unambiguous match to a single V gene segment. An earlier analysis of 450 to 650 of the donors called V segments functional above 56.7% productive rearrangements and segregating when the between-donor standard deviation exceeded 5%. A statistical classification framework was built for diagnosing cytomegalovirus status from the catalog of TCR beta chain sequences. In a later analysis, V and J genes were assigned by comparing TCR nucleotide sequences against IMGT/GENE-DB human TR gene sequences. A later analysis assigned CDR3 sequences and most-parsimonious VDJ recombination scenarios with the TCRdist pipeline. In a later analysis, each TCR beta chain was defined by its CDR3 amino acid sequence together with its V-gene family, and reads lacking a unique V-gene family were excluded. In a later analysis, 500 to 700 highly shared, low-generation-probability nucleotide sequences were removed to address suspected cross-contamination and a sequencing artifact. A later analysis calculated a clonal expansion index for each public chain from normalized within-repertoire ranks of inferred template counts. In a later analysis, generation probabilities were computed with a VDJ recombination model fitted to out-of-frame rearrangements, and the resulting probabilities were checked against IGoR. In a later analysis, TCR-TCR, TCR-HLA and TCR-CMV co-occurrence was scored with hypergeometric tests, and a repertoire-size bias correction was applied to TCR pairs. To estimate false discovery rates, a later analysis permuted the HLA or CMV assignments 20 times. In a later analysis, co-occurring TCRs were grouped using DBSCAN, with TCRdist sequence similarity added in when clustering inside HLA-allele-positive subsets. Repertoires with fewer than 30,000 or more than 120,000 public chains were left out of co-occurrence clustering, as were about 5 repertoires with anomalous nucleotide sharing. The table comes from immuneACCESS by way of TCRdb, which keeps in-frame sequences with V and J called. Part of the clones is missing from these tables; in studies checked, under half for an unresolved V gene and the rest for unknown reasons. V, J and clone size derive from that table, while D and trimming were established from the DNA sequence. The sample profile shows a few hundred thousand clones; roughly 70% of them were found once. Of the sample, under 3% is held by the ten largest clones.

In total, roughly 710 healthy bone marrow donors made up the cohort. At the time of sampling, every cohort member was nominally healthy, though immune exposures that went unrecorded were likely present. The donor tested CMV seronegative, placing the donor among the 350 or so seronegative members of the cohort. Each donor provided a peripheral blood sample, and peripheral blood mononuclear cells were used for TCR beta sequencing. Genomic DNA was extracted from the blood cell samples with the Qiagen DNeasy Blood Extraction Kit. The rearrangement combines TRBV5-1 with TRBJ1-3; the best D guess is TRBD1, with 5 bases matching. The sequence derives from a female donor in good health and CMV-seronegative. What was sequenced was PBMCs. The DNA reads TGCGCCAGCAGCTTGGGACAGCCCTCTGGAAACACCATATATTTT. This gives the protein CASSLGQPSGNTIYF. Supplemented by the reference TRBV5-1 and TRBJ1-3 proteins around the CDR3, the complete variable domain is KAGVTQTPRYLIKTRGQQVTLSCSPISGHRSVSWYQQTPGQGLQFLFEYFSETQRNKGNFPGRFSGRQFSNSRSEMNVSTLELGDSALYLCASSLGQPSGNTIYFGEGSWLTVV.